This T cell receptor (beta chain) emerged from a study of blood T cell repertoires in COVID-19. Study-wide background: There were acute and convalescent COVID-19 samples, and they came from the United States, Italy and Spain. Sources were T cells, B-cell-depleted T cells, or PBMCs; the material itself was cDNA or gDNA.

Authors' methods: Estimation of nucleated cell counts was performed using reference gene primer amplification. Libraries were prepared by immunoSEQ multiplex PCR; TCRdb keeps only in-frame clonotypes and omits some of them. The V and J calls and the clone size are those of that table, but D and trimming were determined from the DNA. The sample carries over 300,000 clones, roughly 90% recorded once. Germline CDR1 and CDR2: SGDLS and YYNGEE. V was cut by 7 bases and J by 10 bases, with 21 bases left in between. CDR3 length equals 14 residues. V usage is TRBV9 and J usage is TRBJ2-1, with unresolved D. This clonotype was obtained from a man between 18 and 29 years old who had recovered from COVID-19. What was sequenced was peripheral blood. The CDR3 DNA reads TGTGCCAGCGCGTCTCCCCGAACACCCGGGGAGCAGTTCTTC. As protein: CASASPRTPGEQFF.